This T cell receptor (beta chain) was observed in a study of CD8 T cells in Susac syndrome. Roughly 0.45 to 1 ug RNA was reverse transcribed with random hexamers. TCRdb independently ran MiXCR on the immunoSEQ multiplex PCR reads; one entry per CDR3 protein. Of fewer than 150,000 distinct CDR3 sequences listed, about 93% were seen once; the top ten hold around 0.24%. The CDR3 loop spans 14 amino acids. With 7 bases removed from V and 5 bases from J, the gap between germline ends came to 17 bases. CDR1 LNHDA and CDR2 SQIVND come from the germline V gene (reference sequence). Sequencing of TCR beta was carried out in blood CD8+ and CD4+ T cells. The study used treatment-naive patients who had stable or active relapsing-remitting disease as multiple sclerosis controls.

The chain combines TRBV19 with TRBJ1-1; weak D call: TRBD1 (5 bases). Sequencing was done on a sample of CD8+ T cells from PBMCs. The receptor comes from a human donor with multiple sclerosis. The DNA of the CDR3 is TGTGCCAGTACCACCGGGACCGGTCGGACTGAAGCTTTCTTT. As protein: CASTTGTGRTEAFF.